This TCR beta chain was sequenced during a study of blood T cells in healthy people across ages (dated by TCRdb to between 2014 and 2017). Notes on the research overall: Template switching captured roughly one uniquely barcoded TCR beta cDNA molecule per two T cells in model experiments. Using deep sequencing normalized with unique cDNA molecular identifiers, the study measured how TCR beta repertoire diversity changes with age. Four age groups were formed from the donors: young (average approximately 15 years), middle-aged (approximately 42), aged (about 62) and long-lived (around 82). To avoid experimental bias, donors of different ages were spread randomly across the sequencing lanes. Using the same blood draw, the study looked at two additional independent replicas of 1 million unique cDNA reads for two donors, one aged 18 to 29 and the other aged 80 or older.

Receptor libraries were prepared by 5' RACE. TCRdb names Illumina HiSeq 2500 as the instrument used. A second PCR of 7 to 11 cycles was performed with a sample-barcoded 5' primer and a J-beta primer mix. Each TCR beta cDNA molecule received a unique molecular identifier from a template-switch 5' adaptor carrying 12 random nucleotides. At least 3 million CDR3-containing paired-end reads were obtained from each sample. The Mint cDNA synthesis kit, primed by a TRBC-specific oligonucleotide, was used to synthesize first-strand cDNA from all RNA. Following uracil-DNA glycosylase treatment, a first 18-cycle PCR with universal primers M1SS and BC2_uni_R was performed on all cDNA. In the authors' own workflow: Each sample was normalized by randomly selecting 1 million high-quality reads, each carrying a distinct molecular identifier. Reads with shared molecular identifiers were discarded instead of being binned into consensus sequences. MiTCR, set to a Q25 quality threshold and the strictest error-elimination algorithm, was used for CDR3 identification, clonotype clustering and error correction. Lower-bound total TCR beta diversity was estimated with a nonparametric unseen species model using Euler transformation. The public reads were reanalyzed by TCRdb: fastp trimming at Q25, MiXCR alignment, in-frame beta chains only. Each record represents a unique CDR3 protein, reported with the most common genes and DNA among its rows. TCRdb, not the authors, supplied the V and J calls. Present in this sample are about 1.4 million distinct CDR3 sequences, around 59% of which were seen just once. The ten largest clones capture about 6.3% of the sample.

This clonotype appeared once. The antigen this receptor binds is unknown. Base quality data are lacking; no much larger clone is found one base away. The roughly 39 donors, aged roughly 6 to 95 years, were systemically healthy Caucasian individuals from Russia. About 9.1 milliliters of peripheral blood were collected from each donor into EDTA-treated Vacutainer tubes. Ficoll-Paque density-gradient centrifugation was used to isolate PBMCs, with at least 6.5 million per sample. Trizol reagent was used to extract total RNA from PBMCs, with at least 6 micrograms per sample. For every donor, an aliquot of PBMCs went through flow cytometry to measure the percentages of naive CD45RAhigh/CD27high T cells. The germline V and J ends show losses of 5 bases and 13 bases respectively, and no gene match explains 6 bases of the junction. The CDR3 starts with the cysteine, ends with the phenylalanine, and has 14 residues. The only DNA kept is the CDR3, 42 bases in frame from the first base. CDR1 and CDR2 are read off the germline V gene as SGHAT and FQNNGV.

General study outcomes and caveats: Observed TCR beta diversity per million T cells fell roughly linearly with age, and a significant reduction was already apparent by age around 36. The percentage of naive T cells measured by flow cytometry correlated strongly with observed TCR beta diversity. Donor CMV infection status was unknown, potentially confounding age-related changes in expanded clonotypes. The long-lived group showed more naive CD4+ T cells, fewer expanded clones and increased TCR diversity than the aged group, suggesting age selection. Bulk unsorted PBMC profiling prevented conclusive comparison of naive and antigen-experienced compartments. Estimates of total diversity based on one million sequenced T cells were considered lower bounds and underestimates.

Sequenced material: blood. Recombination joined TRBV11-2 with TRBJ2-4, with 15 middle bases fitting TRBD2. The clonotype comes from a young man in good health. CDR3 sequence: CASSEGLAGGKQYF. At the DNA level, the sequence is TGTGCCAGCAGCGAGGGACTAGCGGGAGGAAAACAGTACTTC. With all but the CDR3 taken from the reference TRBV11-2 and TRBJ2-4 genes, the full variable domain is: EAGVAQSPRYKIIEKRQSVAFWCNPISGHATLYWYQQILGQGPKLLIQFQNNGVVDDSQLPKDRFSAERLKGVDSTLKIQPAKLEDSAVYLCASSEGLAGGKQYFGAGTRLSVL.